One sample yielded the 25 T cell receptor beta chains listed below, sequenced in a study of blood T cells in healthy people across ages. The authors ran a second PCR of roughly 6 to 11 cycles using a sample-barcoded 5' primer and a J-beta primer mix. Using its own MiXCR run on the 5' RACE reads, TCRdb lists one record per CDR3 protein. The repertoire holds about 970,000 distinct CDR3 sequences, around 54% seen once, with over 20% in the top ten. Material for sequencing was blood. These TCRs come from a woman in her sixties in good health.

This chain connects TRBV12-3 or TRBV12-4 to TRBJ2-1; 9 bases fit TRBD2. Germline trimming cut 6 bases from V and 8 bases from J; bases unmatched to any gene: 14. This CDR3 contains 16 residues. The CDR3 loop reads CASRRQGSGRAHEQFF. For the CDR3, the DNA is TGTGCCAGCAGGCGGCAGGGTAGCGGGAGAGCCCATGAGCAGTTCTTC.

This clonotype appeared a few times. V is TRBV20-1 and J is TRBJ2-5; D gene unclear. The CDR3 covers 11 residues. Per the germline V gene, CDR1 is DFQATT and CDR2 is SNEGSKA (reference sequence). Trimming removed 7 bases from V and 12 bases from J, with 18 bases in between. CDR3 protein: CSVALDSLKYF. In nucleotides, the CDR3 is TGCAGTGTGGCCCTTGACTCCCTTAAGTACTTC.

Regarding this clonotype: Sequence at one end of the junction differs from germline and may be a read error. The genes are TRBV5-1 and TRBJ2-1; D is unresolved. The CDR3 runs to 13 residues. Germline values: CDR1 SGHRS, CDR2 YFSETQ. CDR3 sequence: CASSSGRLNEQFF. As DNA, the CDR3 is TGTGCCAGCAGCTCCGGTCGACTCAATGAGCAGTTCTTC.

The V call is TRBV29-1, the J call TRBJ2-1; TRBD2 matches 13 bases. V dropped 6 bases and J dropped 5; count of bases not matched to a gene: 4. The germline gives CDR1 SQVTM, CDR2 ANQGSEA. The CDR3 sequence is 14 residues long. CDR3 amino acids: CSVLGLAGNNEQFF. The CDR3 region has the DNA TGCAGCGTCCTGGGACTAGCGGGAAACAATGAGCAGTTCTTC.

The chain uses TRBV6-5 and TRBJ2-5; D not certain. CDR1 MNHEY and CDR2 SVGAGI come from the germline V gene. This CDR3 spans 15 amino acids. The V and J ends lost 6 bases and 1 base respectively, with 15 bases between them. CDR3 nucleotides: TGTGCCAGCAGCTCGCCTGGACGTGGCCAAGAGACCCAGTACTTC. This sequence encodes CASSSPGRGQETQYF.

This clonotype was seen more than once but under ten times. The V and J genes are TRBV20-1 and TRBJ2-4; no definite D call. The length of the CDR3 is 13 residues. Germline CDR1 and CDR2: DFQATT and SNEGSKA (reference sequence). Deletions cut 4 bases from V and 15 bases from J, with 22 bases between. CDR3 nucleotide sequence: TGCAGTGCTACCCCAGGAAGGGAATCCCCCTCGTACTTC. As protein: CSATPGRESPSYF.

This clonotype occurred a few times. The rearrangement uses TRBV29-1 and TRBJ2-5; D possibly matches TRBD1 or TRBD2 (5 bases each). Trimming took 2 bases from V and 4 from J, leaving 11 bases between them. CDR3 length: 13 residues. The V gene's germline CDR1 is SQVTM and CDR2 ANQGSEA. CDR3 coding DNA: TGCAGCGTTGAACGTGGGGGTGGAGAGACCCAGTACTTC. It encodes CSVERGGGETQYF.

The CDR3 nucleotides read TGTGCCAGCAGCTTAGTGTCTCGGCGAGCGGGAGGGGAAGAGCAGTACTTC. Translation: CASSLVSRRAGGEEQYF. The chain combines TRBV7-2 with TRBJ2-5, with TRBD2 matching over 10 bases. The CDR3 totals 17 residues. The ends lost 1 base at V and 11 bases at J; junction bases unmatched: 16. The germline gives CDR1 SGHTA, CDR2 FQGNSA. The whole variable domain, filled in from reference TRBV7-2 and TRBJ2-5, reads GAGVSQSPSNKVTEKGKDVELRCDPISGHTALYWYRQSLGQGLEFLIYFQGNSAPDKSGLPSDRFSAERTGGSVSTLTIQRTQQEDSAVYLCASSLVSRRAGGEEQYFGPGTRLLVL.

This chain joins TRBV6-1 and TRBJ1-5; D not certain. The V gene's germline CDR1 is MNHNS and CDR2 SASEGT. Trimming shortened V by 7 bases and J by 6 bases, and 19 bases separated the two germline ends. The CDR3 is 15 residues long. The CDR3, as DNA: TGTGCCAGCACCACCCAGCCGTCGACCGGTCAGCCCCAGCATTTT. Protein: CASTTQPSTGQPQHF.

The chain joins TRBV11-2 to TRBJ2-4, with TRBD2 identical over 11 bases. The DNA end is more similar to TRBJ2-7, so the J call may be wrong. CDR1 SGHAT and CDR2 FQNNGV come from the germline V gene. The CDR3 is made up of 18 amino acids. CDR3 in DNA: TGTGCCAGCAGCTTCCAACTAGCGGGAGCGGCTGAACTCTACGAGCAGTACTTC. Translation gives CASSFQLAGAAELYEQYF.

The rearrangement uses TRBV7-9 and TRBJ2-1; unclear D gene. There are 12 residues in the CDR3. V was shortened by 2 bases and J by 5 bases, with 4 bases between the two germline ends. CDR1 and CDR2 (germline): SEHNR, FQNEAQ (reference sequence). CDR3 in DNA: TGTGCCAGCAGCTTAAAGCACAATGAGCAGTTCTTC. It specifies CASSLKHNEQFF.

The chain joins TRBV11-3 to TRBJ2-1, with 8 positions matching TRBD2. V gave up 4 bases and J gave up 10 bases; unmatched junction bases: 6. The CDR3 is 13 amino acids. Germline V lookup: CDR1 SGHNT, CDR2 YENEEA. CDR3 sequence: CASSSLAGSEQFF. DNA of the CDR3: TGTGCCAGCAGCTCCCTAGCGGGCAGCGAGCAGTTCTTC.

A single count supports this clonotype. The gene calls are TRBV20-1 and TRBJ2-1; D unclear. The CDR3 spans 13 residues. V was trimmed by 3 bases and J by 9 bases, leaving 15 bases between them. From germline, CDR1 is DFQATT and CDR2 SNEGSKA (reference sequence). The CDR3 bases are TGCAGTGCTAGCTCCCCGCTCTGGGGTGAGCAGTTCTTC. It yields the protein CSASSPLWGEQFF.

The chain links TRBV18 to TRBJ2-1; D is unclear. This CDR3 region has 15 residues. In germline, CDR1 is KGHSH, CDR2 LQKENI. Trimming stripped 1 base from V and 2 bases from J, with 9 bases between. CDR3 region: CASSPLATTYNEQFF. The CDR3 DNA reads TGTGCCAGCTCACCACTGGCGACAACCTACAATGAGCAGTTCTTC. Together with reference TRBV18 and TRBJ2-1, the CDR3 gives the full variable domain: NAGVMQNPRHLVRRRGQEARLRCSPMKGHSHVYWYRQLPEEGLKFMVYLQKENIIDESGMPKERFSAEFPKEGPSILRIQQVVRGDSAAYFCASSPLATTYNEQFFGPGTRLTVL.

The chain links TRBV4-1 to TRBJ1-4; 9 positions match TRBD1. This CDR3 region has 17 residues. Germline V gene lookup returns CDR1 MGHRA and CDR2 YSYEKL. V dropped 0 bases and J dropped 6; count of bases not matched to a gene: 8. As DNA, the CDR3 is TGCGCCAGCAGCCAAGATGGAACCGGGACAGGGTATGAAAAACTGTTTTTT. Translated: CASSQDGTGTGYEKLFF.

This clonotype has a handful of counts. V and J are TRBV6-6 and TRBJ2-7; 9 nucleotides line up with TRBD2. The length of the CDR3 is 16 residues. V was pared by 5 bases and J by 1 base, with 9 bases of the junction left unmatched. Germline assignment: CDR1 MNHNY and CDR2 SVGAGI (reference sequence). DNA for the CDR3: TGTGCCAGCAGTAATGATCCGGGACTAGCTTCCTACGAGCAGTACTTC. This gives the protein CASSNDPGLASYEQYF.

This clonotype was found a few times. The CDR3 loop reads CASSSPFPMSYNEQFF. Written as DNA, the CDR3 is TGTGCCAGCAGCTCCCCCTTTCCGATGTCCTACAATGAGCAGTTCTTC. The V gene is TRBV7-9, the J gene TRBJ2-1; D is unresolved. V lost 4 bases and J 1 base, leaving 14 bases between the germline ends. This CDR3 contains 16 residues. Germline-derived CDR1 and CDR2 are SEHNR and FQNEAQ (reference sequence).

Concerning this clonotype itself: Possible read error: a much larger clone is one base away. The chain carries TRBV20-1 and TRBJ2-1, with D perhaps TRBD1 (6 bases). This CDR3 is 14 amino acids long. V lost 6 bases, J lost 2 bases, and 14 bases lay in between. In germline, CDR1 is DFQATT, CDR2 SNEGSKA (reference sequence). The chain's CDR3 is CSATTGSPYNEQFF. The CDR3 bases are TGCAGTGCAACGACAGGCAGCCCCTACAATGAGCAGTTCTTC.

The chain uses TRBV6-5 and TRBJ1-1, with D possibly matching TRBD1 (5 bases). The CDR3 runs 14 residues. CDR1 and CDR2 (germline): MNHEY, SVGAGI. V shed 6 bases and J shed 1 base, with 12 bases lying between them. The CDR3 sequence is CASRRGTENTEAFF. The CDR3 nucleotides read TGTGCCAGCAGACGCGGGACGGAGAACACTGAAGCTTTCTTT.

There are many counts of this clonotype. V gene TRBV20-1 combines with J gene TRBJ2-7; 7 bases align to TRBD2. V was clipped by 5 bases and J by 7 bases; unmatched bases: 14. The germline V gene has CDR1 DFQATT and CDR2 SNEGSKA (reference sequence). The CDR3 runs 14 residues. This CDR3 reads CSALTGTLGREQYF. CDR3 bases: TGCAGTGCTCTCACCGGGACGCTCGGGAGGGAGCAGTACTTC.

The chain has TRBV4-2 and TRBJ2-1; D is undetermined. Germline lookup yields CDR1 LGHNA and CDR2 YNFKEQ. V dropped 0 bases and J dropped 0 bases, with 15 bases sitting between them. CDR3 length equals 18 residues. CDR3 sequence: CASSQDAPGASSYNEQFF. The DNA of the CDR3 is TGTGCCAGCAGCCAAGATGCGCCGGGCGCCAGCTCCTACAATGAGCAGTTCTTC.

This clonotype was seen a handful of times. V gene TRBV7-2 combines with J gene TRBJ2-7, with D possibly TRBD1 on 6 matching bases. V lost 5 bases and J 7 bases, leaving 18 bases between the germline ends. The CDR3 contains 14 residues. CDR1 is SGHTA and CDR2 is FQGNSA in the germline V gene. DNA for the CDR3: TGTGCCAGCAGCATAAGTCGTACAGGGTGGGAGCAGTACTTC. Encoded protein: CASSISRTGWEQYF. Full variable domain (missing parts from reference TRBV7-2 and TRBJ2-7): GAGVSQSPSNKVTEKGKDVELRCDPISGHTALYWYRQSLGQGLEFLIYFQGNSAPDKSGLPSDRFSAERTGGSVSTLTIQRTQQEDSAVYLCASSISRTGWEQYFGPGTRLTVT.

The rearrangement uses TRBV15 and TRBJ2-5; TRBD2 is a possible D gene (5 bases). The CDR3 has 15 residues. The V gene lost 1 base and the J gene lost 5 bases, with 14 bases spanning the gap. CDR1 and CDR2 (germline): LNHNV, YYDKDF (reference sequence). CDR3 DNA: TGTGCCACCAGCAGAGTGGACTCAGGAGTGGAGACCCAGTACTTC. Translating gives CATSRVDSGVETQYF.

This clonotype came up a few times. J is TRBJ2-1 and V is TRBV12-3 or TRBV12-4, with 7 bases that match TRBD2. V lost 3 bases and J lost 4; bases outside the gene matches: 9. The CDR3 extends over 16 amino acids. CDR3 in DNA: TGTGCCAGCAGTTTTGTGCTAGCGGCAGAGTACAATGAGCAGTTCTTC. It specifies CASSFVLAAEYNEQFF.

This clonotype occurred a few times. CDR3 nucleotides: TGCGCCAGCAGCCAAGCCGGGACAGGGGGAGATACGCAGTATTTT. Its translation: CASSQAGTGGDTQYF. This chain joins TRBV4-1 and TRBJ2-3, with 11 bases identical to TRBD1. CDR1 and CDR2 from the germline V gene are MGHRA and YSYEKL. The CDR3 spans 15 residues. Germline trimming cut 1 base from V and 5 bases from J; bases unmatched to any gene: 2.